Described below is a single T cell receptor (beta chain) sequence and its context. As yet, its antigen is unknown. Sequencing was performed with immunoSEQ multiplex PCR; in TCRdb, only in-frame clones are kept and a portion is missing. The table has approximately 55,000 clones, more than 65% seen once. The data derive from a study of T cell clones after liver transplantation. For the study at large: Samples came from ITN030ST, which attempted immunosuppression withdrawal within 2 years of liver transplantation. Findings and caveats of the study: A significant post-transplant drop in circulating graft-donor-reactive CD4 TCRbeta sequences occurred in most of the 8 subjects.

This clonotype was obtained from a human patient who received a liver transplant. Some T cells may trace back to the graft donor. The specimen was CD4+ T cells from blood, collected less than 70 months after liver transplant.

The CDR3 sequence: CASSRAGTGHEQYF. CDR3 in DNA: TGTGCCAGCAGTCGGGCCGGGACAGGGCACGAGCAGTACTTC. The rearrangement uses TRBV6-5 and TRBJ2-7; 9 bases agree with TRBD1. V dropped 5 bases and J dropped 5; count of bases not matched to a gene: 7. Germline assignment: CDR1 MNHEY and CDR2 SVGAGI. The CDR3 runs 14 residues.